What follows describes a single T cell receptor (beta chain). Its antigen is as yet unknown. This entry belongs to a study of ipilimumab plus nivolumab after autologous stem cell transplantation. Overall study: Median doses per patient: 4 or 5 ipilimumab, about eight nivolumab.

Study-wide results and caveats: Authors suggest TCR repertoire, Treg phenotype and gut microbiota support further study.

V shed 4 bases and J shed 0 bases, with 10 bases lying between them. This CDR3 is 15 amino acids long. Germline V gene sequence: CDR1 MNHEY, CDR2 SVGAGI. Clones were read by immunoSEQ multiplex PCR, and TCRdb kept only the in-frame ones, dropping some. In the table there are about 22,000 clones, just over 75% of which are singletons. The material sequenced was PBMCs, taken in a trial of ipilimumab plus nivolumab as post-transplant consolidation. This receptor was obtained from a male donor with diffuse large B-cell lymphoma. The chain is built from TRBV6-5 and TRBJ2-4; D is unclear. The CDR3 DNA reads TGTGCCAGCAGTTCCCCCGCCCTAGCCAAAAACATTCAGTACTTC. Residues: CASSSPALAKNIQYF.